The rows below give T cell receptor beta chains drawn from one sample of a study of OX40 agonist ivuxolimab in advanced cancers. Repertoires were generated with immunoSEQ multiplex PCR, while TCRdb's copy carries only in-frame clones and drops some. In the table there are about 35,000 clones, roughly 84% of which are singletons. This specimen consisted of CD4+ or CD8+ T cells sorted from blood, obtained in a trial of the OX40 agonist ivuxolimab. All receptors come from an adult with an advanced solid tumor such as melanoma, head and neck, liver or kidney cancer. CDR3s include the opening cysteine and the closing phenylalanine or tryptophan. The D gene is left open where the match is weak. Clone size, where shown, is once, few, many, or a class for clones that have expanded.

V gene: TRBV9
D gene: NA
J gene: TRBJ2-3
clone size: medium-sized
CDR3 DNA: TGTGCCAGCAGCGTCCTCTCCACAGATACGCAGTATTTT
CDR3 protein: CASSVLSTDTQYF

V gene: TRBV5-1
D gene: TRBD1
J gene: TRBJ1-3
clone size: NA
CDR3 DNA: TGCGCCAGCAGCTTGGTCACAGGGGCCGGAAACACCATATATTTT
CDR3 protein: CASSLVTGAGNTIYF

V gene: TRBV7-9
D gene: NA
J gene: TRBJ2-2
clone size: NA
CDR3 DNA: TGTGCCAGCAGTAAGGGAGGTCCCGGGGAGCTGTTTTTT
CDR3 protein: CASSKGGPGELFF

V gene: TRBV2
D gene: TRBD1
J gene: TRBJ1-1
clone size: NA
CDR3 DNA: TGTGCCAGCAGCCCACGAGTCGATCGACAGGGAATATTTGCTTTCTTT
CDR3 protein: CASSPRVDRQGIFAFF

V gene: TRBV28
D gene: NA
J gene: TRBJ1-2
clone size: few
CDR3 DNA: TGTGCCAGCAGTGGTCCGGGGCTGGGCTATGGCTACACCTTC
CDR3 protein: CASSGPGLGYGYTF

V gene: TRBV19
D gene: TRBD1
J gene: TRBJ1-5
clone size: few
CDR3 DNA: TGTGCCAGTAGTTTAGGACAGGGGGACAATCAGCCCCAGCATTTT
CDR3 protein: CASSLGQGDNQPQHF

V gene: TRBV25-1
D gene: TRBD1
J gene: TRBJ2-3
clone size: NA
CDR3 DNA: TGTGCCAGCAGTCGACAGGGGACTAGCACAGATACGCAGTATTTT
CDR3 protein: CASSRQGTSTDTQYF

V gene: TRBV7-7
D gene: NA
J gene: TRBJ2-2
clone size: NA
CDR3 DNA: TGTGCCAGCAGCAAAACAGGGCTGAACACCGGGGAGCTGTTTTTT
CDR3 protein: CASSKTGLNTGELFF

V gene: TRBV30
D gene: TRBD1
J gene: TRBJ2-2
clone size: NA
CDR3 DNA: TGTGCCTGGGGAACAGGGGGCGCGGGGTACACCGGGGAGCTGTTTTTT
CDR3 protein: CAWGTGGAGYTGELFF

V gene: TRBV5-1
D gene: NA
J gene: TRBJ2-7
clone size: once
CDR3 DNA: TGCGCCAGCAGCTCGGACTGGGCAGGGATTTACGAGCAGTACTTC
CDR3 protein: CASSSDWAGIYEQYF

V gene: TRBV2
D gene: NA
J gene: TRBJ1-1
clone size: once
CDR3 DNA: TGTGCCAGCAGAGATAGAGGGGGAATGGGGTCTGTGGAAGCTTTCTTT
CDR3 protein: CASRDRGGMGSVEAFF

V gene: TRBV9
D gene: TRBD1
J gene: TRBJ2-1
clone size: NA
CDR3 DNA: TGTGCCAGCAGCGTAACGTATTCCCACGACAGGGGTTCCAATGAGCAGTTCTTC
CDR3 protein: CASSVTYSHDRGSNEQFF

V gene: TRBV10-3
D gene: NA
J gene: TRBJ2-7
clone size: NA
CDR3 DNA: TGTGCCATCAGTGAGGCGGGAAACATTAAGCAGTACTTC
CDR3 protein: CAISEAGNIKQYF

V gene: TRBV6-5
D gene: TRBD2
J gene: TRBJ2-3
clone size: NA
CDR3 DNA: TGTGCCAGCAGTTATAGCGGGAGGTCTAGAGATACGCAGTATTTT
CDR3 protein: CASSYSGRSRDTQYF

V gene: TRBV14
D gene: NA
J gene: TRBJ2-3
clone size: NA
CDR3 DNA: TGTGCCAGCAGCCATGTCCGGGCTACCACAACAGATACGCAGTATTTT
CDR3 protein: CASSHVRATTTDTQYF

V gene: TRBV11-3
D gene: NA
J gene: TRBJ2-1
clone size: NA
CDR3 DNA: TGTGCCAGCAGCTTATCAGCCCCCAATGAGCAGTTCTTC
CDR3 protein: CASSLSAPNEQFF

V gene: TRBV7-6
D gene: NA
J gene: TRBJ2-2
clone size: NA
CDR3 DNA: TGTGCCAGCAGCTTCCTGGCAGACGCCGGGGAGCTGTTTTTT
CDR3 protein: CASSFLADAGELFF

V gene: TRBV29-1
D gene: NA
J gene: TRBJ1-2
clone size: NA
CDR3 DNA: TGCAGCGGTACTATACAGGGATACGGCTACACCTTC
CDR3 protein: CSGTIQGYGYTF

V gene: TRBV11-2
D gene: TRBD1
J gene: TRBJ2-2
clone size: NA
CDR3 DNA: TGTGCCAGCAGCTGGGACAGGGGCGCCTATGGGGAGCTGTTTTTT
CDR3 protein: CASSWDRGAYGELFF

V gene: TRBV4-1
D gene: NA
J gene: TRBJ1-5
clone size: NA
CDR3 DNA: TGCGCCAGCAGCCAGGGCAATCAGCCCCAGCATTTT
CDR3 protein: CASSQGNQPQHF

V gene: TRBV7-8
D gene: TRBD2
J gene: TRBJ2-7
clone size: NA
CDR3 DNA: TGTGCCAGCAGCCCAGGGACTAGGAGGTACGAGCAGTACTTC
CDR3 protein: CASSPGTRRYEQYF

V gene: TRBV4-1
D gene: NA
J gene: TRBJ2-7
clone size: NA
CDR3 DNA: TGCGCCAGCAGCCTCCGAGGGTTTGCTAGCTCCTACGAGCAGTACTTC
CDR3 protein: CASSLRGFASSYEQYF

V gene: TRBV6-5
D gene: TRBD2
J gene: TRBJ2-3
clone size: NA
CDR3 DNA: TGTGCCAGCATCCAGACTAGCGGGAGCGTTGATACGCAGTATTTT
CDR3 protein: CASIQTSGSVDTQYF

V gene: TRBV11-3
D gene: NA
J gene: TRBJ1-6
clone size: NA
CDR3 DNA: TGTGCCAGCAGCTTAGTTCGGGACCCGTATTCACCCCTCCACTTT
CDR3 protein: CASSLVRDPYSPLHF

V gene: TRBV28
D gene: NA
J gene: TRBJ1-5
clone size: NA
CDR3 DNA: TGTGCCCACGGGGGGGCCTTAGCTCAGCCCCAGCATTTT
CDR3 protein: CAHGGALAQPQHF

V gene: TRBV30
D gene: TRBD1
J gene: TRBJ2-7
clone size: NA
CDR3 DNA: TGTGCCTGGAGCAGGGGGCGCGAGCAGTACTTC
CDR3 protein: CAWSRGREQYF

V gene: TRBV5-1
D gene: NA
J gene: TRBJ2-5
clone size: NA
CDR3 DNA: TGCGCCAGCAGCTTGGGGGACACCCAAGAGACCCAGTACTTC
CDR3 protein: CASSLGDTQETQYF

V gene: TRBV7-9
D gene: NA
J gene: TRBJ1-3
clone size: few
CDR3 DNA: TGTGCCAGCAGCTCCCTTGTCTCTGGAAACACCATATATTTT
CDR3 protein: CASSSLVSGNTIYF

V gene: TRBV6-4
D gene: NA
J gene: TRBJ1-2
clone size: NA
CDR3 DNA: TGTGCCAGCAGTGAGAGCAGGGAAGGTGGCTACACCTTC
CDR3 protein: CASSESREGGYTF

V gene: TRBV20-1
D gene: NA
J gene: TRBJ1-1
clone size: few
CDR3 DNA: TGCAGTGCTGACAGATACACTGAAGCTTTCTTT
CDR3 protein: CSADRYTEAFF

V gene: TRBV5-6
D gene: TRBD1
J gene: TRBJ1-4
clone size: NA
CDR3 DNA: TGTGCCAGCAGCTTGGGGGGACAGTCTAATGAAAAACTGTTTTTT
CDR3 protein: CASSLGGQSNEKLFF

V gene: TRBV6-1
D gene: NA
J gene: TRBJ2-2
clone size: NA
CDR3 DNA: TGTGCCAGCAGTGAAGACGGCGGGGAGCTGTTTTTT
CDR3 protein: CASSEDGGELFF

V gene: TRBV28
D gene: NA
J gene: TRBJ2-7
clone size: NA
CDR3 DNA: TGTGCCAGCAGTTTGCCTACAGGGTACGAGCAGTACTTC
CDR3 protein: CASSLPTGYEQYF

V gene: TRBV5-1
D gene: NA
J gene: TRBJ2-1
clone size: NA
CDR3 DNA: TGCGCCAGCAGCCCGCTCTTCACGAGCTCCTACAATGAGCAGTTCTTC
CDR3 protein: CASSPLFTSSYNEQFF

V gene: TRBV7-2
D gene: NA
J gene: TRBJ2-7
clone size: NA
CDR3 DNA: TGTGCCAGCAGCTTCCAGGGGGAGCAGTACTTC
CDR3 protein: CASSFQGEQYF

V gene: TRBV4-2
D gene: TRBD1
J gene: TRBJ1-1
clone size: NA
CDR3 DNA: TGTGCCAGCAGCCGTAATACAAACAGGGGAGGGACTGAAGCTTTCTTT
CDR3 protein: CASSRNTNRGGTEAFF

V gene: TRBV29-1
D gene: TRBD1
J gene: TRBJ2-7
clone size: NA
CDR3 DNA: TGCAGCGTTGAACCCACGACAGGGAAAGAAGACGAGCAGTACTTC
CDR3 protein: CSVEPTTGKEDEQYF

V gene: TRBV28
D gene: TRBD2
J gene: TRBJ2-1
clone size: NA
CDR3 DNA: TGTGCCAGCAGCACCAGCGGGAGGGTTCTCACCTACAATGAGCAGTTCTTC
CDR3 protein: CASSTSGRVLTYNEQFF

V gene: TRBV5-1
D gene: TRBD1
J gene: TRBJ1-2
clone size: NA
CDR3 DNA: TGCGCCAGCAGCGCCGGGACAGACCTCTATGGCTACACCTTC
CDR3 protein: CASSAGTDLYGYTF

V gene: TRBV29-1
D gene: NA
J gene: TRBJ2-1
clone size: NA
CDR3 DNA: TGCAGCGTTGGGGAAGGAACGACAGGAGGGGACCTTTTGGGCAATGAGCAGTTCTTC
CDR3 protein: CSVGEGTTGGDLLGNEQFF

V gene: TRBV5-8
D gene: TRBD2
J gene: TRBJ2-3
clone size: NA
CDR3 DNA: TGTGCCAGCAGCTTGTTTAGCGGGGGCACAGATACGCAGTATTTT
CDR3 protein: CASSLFSGGTDTQYF

V gene: TRBV30
D gene: NA
J gene: TRBJ2-5
clone size: NA
CDR3 DNA: TGTGCCTGGGGCCTTCAGCTTGCGGAGACCCAGTACTTC
CDR3 protein: CAWGLQLAETQYF

V gene: TRBV5-1
D gene: NA
J gene: TRBJ2-1
clone size: once
CDR3 DNA: TGCGCCAGCAGCTTCGGGGGATTTGGGGATGAGCAGTTCTTC
CDR3 protein: CASSFGGFGDEQFF

V gene: TRBV6-6
D gene: TRBD1
J gene: TRBJ1-1
clone size: NA
CDR3 DNA: TGTGCCAGCAGATCCGCCGGGACAGGGGCTTTCTTT
CDR3 protein: CASRSAGTGAFF

V gene: TRBV10-2
D gene: TRBD2
J gene: TRBJ2-1
clone size: NA
CDR3 DNA: TGCGCCAGCACTCGACTAGCCTTAAACGAGCAGTTCTTC
CDR3 protein: CASTRLALNEQFF

V gene: TRBV7-6
D gene: TRBD2
J gene: TRBJ2-5
clone size: NA
CDR3 DNA: TGTGCCAGCAGCACCAGGGGCGGGAGGGCCACAGAGACCCAGTACTTC
CDR3 protein: CASSTRGGRATETQYF

V gene: TRBV5-1
D gene: NA
J gene: TRBJ2-3
clone size: NA
CDR3 DNA: TGCGCCAGCAGCTTAATATCCGCTAGCACAGATACGCAGTATTTT
CDR3 protein: CASSLISASTDTQYF

V gene: TRBV6-1
D gene: TRBD1
J gene: TRBJ2-1
clone size: NA
CDR3 DNA: TGTGCCAGCAGTGACCCCGGACAGGCAGCCTACAATGAGCAGTTCTTC
CDR3 protein: CASSDPGQAAYNEQFF

V gene: TRBV10-3
D gene: NA
J gene: TRBJ2-4
clone size: NA
CDR3 DNA: TGTGCCATCAGTGAGTCGACGGGAAGTTTTGGGGGAAACATTCAGTACTTC
CDR3 protein: CAISESTGSFGGNIQYF

V gene: TRBV11-2
D gene: NA
J gene: TRBJ1-2
clone size: NA
CDR3 DNA: TGTGCCAGCAGCTCCGCCGTGAGCTATGGCTACACCTTC
CDR3 protein: CASSSAVSYGYTF

V gene: TRBV19
D gene: NA
J gene: TRBJ2-7
clone size: NA
CDR3 DNA: TGTGCCAGTAGTCTCACTCACAGGGAATCCTACGAGCAGTACTTC
CDR3 protein: CASSLTHRESYEQYF

V gene: TRBV4-1
D gene: NA
J gene: TRBJ2-7
clone size: once
CDR3 DNA: TGCGCCAGCAGCCAAGACGGCAGTCTCCTTGTTTACTTC
CDR3 protein: CASSQDGSLLVYF

V gene: TRBV30
D gene: NA
J gene: TRBJ1-2
clone size: NA
CDR3 DNA: TGTGCCTGGAGTGGGGGAGGCTGGGAGGGCTACACCTTC
CDR3 protein: CAWSGGGWEGYTF

V gene: TRBV5-1
D gene: NA
J gene: TRBJ1-1
clone size: NA
CDR3 DNA: TGCGCCAGCAGCTCGAGGATCGGCAGATCGAACACTGAAGCTTTCTTT
CDR3 protein: CASSSRIGRSNTEAFF

V gene: TRBV18
D gene: NA
J gene: TRBJ1-3
clone size: NA
CDR3 DNA: TGTGCCAGCTCACCATCCGACTCTAACTCTGGAAACACCATATATTTT
CDR3 protein: CASSPSDSNSGNTIYF

V gene: TRBV18
D gene: TRBD1
J gene: TRBJ2-1
clone size: NA
CDR3 DNA: TGTGCCAGCTCACCACCGAAGTTCGGACAGGGTGGTAGCAATGAGCAGTTCTTC
CDR3 protein: CASSPPKFGQGGSNEQFF

V gene: TRBV4-2
D gene: NA
J gene: TRBJ1-3
clone size: NA
CDR3 DNA: TGTGCCAGCAGAAAAACCGTGGGGGGTGGAAACACCATATATTTT
CDR3 protein: CASRKTVGGGNTIYF

V gene: TRBV5-1
D gene: TRBD2
J gene: TRBJ2-7
clone size: NA
CDR3 DNA: TGCGCCAGCAGCTTGGTCAGCGGGGCCTACGAGCAGTACTTC
CDR3 protein: CASSLVSGAYEQYF

V gene: TRBV6-5
D gene: NA
J gene: TRBJ1-1
clone size: NA
CDR3 DNA: TGTGCCAGCAGTTACTCTATGATGACAGGTGAAGCTTTCTTT
CDR3 protein: CASSYSMMTGEAFF

V gene: TRBV7-8
D gene: TRBD2
J gene: TRBJ2-1
clone size: NA
CDR3 DNA: TGTGCCAGCAGCTTAGGACTAGCGAAGTTCAATGAGCAGTTCTTC
CDR3 protein: CASSLGLAKFNEQFF